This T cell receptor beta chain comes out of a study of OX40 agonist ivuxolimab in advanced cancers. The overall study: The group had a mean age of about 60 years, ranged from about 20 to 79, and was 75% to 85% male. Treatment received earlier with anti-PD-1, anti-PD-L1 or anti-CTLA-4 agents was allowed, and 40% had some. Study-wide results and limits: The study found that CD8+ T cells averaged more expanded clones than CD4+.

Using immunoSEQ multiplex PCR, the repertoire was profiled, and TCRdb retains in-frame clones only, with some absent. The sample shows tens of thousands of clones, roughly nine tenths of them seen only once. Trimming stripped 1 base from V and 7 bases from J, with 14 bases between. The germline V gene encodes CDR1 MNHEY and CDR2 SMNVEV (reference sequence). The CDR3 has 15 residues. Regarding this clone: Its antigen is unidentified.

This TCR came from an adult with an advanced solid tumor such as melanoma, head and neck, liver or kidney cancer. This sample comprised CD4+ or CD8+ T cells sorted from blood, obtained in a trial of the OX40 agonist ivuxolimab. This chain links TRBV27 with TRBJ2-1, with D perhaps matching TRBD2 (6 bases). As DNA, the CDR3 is TGTGCCAGCAGTTTATACGGCGGGATGGTAAATGAGCAGTTCTTC. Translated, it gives CASSLYGGMVNEQFF.